The 21 T cell receptor beta chains presented below share a single source sample, sequenced in a study of control samples from healthy donors and cancer patients (TCRdb year 2020). Libraries were prepared through the immunoSEQ multiplex PCR assay. TCRdb limited this immuneACCESS table to in-frame rearrangements with V and J called. A share of clones is missing; checked studies link under half to unresolved V genes, and the rest is unexplained. This sample gives around 86,000 clones in total; over 85% of them show up just once. Under 2.5% of the sample rests with the top ten. What was sequenced was PBMCs. Receptor source: a woman aged 60-70 years with head and neck cancer.

V usage is TRBV19 and J usage is TRBJ1-1; unclear D gene. Germline V gives CDR1 LNHDA, CDR2 SQIVND (reference sequence). V dropped 4 bases and J dropped 1 base, with 10 bases sitting between them. This CDR3 contains 14 residues. The CDR3 nucleotides read TGTGCCAGTAGTACCCGGACTGCGAACACTGAAGCTTTCTTT. Protein sequence: CASSTRTANTEAFF.

The genes are TRBV18 and TRBJ2-1; TRBD2 matches 8 bases. This CDR3 has 15 amino acids. Germline assignment: CDR1 KGHSH and CDR2 LQKENI. With V trimmed by 3 bases and J by 8 bases, 9 bases remained unmatched. The CDR3 bases are TGTGCCAGCTCACCCGGACTAGCCCAGCAGGATGAGCAGTTCTTC. Translating gives CASSPGLAQQDEQFF.

CDR3 protein: CASSLGTASDTQYF. The CDR3 nucleotides read TGTGCCAGCAGCTTAGGTACCGCGTCTGATACGCAGTATTTT. J is TRBJ2-3 and V is TRBV7-8; no definite D call. CDR3 length: 14 amino acids. Trimming removed 1 base from V and 6 bases from J, with 11 bases in between. Germline-derived CDR1 and CDR2 are SGHVS and FQNEAQ.

The chain joins TRBV30 to TRBJ1-1; D remains ambiguous. This CDR3 is 11 amino acids long. Between the trimmed V and J ends, which lost 6 bases and 6 bases, there was a span of 11 bases. Per the germline V gene, CDR1 is GTSNPN and CDR2 is SVGIG (reference sequence). The CDR3 region is CACSQSAEAFF. The CDR3 DNA reads TGTGCCTGTTCCCAGTCCGCTGAAGCTTTCTTT.

DNA for the CDR3: TGTGCCAGCAGCTTAGAACTAGCGAGAAGCACAGATACGCAGTATTTT. It specifies CASSLELARSTDTQYF. The chain combines TRBV5-4 with TRBJ2-3, with 7 nucleotides matching TRBD2. The CDR3 is 16 residues long. Germline V lookup: CDR1 SGHNT, CDR2 YYREEE (reference sequence). Trimming took 2 bases from V and 0 from J; bases not matched to a gene: 6.

The chain's CDR3 is CASSARDYPQFF. The CDR3 DNA is TGTGCCAGCAGTGCCCGGGACTACCCTCAGTTCTTC. The chain is built from TRBV2 and TRBJ2-1, with 7 bases lining up with TRBD2. The CDR3 length is 12 residues. V lost 4 bases, J lost 13 bases, and 7 bases stayed unmatched. CDR1 is SNHLY, CDR2 FYNNEI, per germline.

The chain recombines TRBV28 with TRBJ2-5, with 10 bases fitting TRBD1. J gave up 5 bases and V 6 bases, and 12 bases lay outside the gene matches. Germline CDR1 reads MDHEN; CDR2 reads SYDVKM. The length of the CDR3 is 16 residues. The CDR3 is CASSRRDRGGRETQYF. DNA of the CDR3: TGTGCCAGCAGCCGTAGGGACAGGGGAGGTCGGGAGACCCAGTACTTC.

The rearrangement links TRBV29-1 to TRBJ2-4, with a possible D match to TRBD1 (6 bases). V lost 4 bases, J lost 6 bases, and 7 bases lay in between. CDR1 and CDR2 (germline): SQVTM, ANQGSEA. The CDR3 is 11 amino acids. The CDR3 DNA is TGCAGCGTTGCAGGGGCAAACATTCAGTACTTC. Encoded protein: CSVAGANIQYF.

The V gene is TRBV20-1, the J gene TRBJ1-2, with 7 bases matching TRBD1. The CDR3 runs to 13 residues. With 3 bases clipped from V and 4 bases from J, the junction kept 5 bases outside the gene matches. Per the germline V gene, CDR1 is DFQATT and CDR2 is SNEGSKA (reference sequence). The DNA for the CDR3 is TGCAGTGCTAGTGAGGACAGGAGCTATGGCTACACCTTC. Translating it yields CSASEDRSYGYTF.

The DNA of the CDR3 is TGTGCCAGCAGTACCCTAGCGGGGGCTTACAATGAGCAGTTCTTC. Amino acids: CASSTLAGAYNEQFF. The rearrangement uses TRBV6-5 and TRBJ2-1; 10 positions match TRBD2. This CDR3 has 15 residues. The germline gives CDR1 MNHEY, CDR2 SVGAGI. After removal of 5 bases from V and 4 bases from J, the junction contained 5 bases not matched to a gene.

This clone occurred once. This chain joins TRBV30 and TRBJ2-5; D gene uncertain. Deletions cut 3 bases from V and 1 base from J, with 6 bases between. The CDR3 length is 12 residues. Germline CDR1 is GTSNPN and CDR2 is SVGIG (reference sequence). CDR3 in amino acids: CAWSRSQETQYF. Written as DNA, the CDR3 is TGTGCCTGGAGCAGGAGCCAAGAGACCCAGTACTTC.

CDR3 bases: TGTGCCAGCAGTGACTCCACGGGGGGAGGTCAGCCCCAGCATTTT. Protein: CASSDSTGGGQPQHF. The rearrangement uses TRBV2 and TRBJ1-5, with a weak D call TRBD1 (5 bases). The CDR3 length is 15 residues. CDR1 is SNHLY, CDR2 FYNNEI, per germline. Trimming stripped 3 bases from V and 6 bases from J, with 15 bases between.

CDR3 amino acids: CAWSVPRVSTDTQYF. CDR3 nucleotide sequence: TGTGCCTGGAGTGTACCGAGAGTTAGCACAGATACGCAGTATTTT. This rearrangement joins TRBV30 to TRBJ2-3; the D is unclear. Trimming shortened V by 0 bases and J by 0 bases, and 10 bases separated the two germline ends. The germline gives CDR1 GTSNPN, CDR2 SVGIG (reference sequence). The CDR3 extends over 15 amino acids. The whole variable domain, remainder taken from reference TRBV30 and TRBJ2-3, is SQTIHQWPATLVQPVGSPLSLECTVEGTSNPNLYWYRQAAGRGLQLLFYSVGIGQISSEVPQNLSASRPQDRQFILSSKKLLLSDSGFYLCAWSVPRVSTDTQYFGPGTRLTVL.

The V call is TRBV14, the J call TRBJ2-7, with D possibly TRBD2 on 7 matching bases. The CDR3 contains 16 residues. Germline CDR1 is SGHDN and CDR2 is FVKESK. Trimming took off 0 bases at V and 3 bases at J, with 15 bases between the two ends. The CDR3 region has the DNA TGTGCCAGCAGCCAAGATTTGGGGGGGGCTATCTACGAGCAGTACTTC. Its translation: CASSQDLGGAIYEQYF.

The gene calls are TRBV18 and TRBJ1-1; D gene uncertain. The CDR3 covers 14 residues. Germline values: CDR1 KGHSH, CDR2 LQKENI. V lost 6 bases, J lost 0 bases, and 11 bases lay in between. The CDR3 is CASSPQGMNTEAFF. In nucleotides, the CDR3 is TGTGCCAGCTCTCCTCAAGGAATGAACACTGAAGCTTTCTTT.

This sequence joins TRBV11-2 and TRBJ2-7, with 7 bases lining up with TRBD2. The CDR3 covers 15 residues. V lost 4 bases and J lost 4; bases outside the gene matches: 10. Per the germline V gene, CDR1 is SGHAT and CDR2 is FQNNGV. CDR3 nucleotide sequence: TGTGCCAGCAGCTCGAACCGGTGGGGAGGGTACGAGCAGTACTTC. It yields the protein CASSSNRWGGYEQYF. Looking up the rest from reference TRBV11-2 and TRBJ2-7 gives the full variable domain: EAGVAQSPRYKIIEKRQSVAFWCNPISGHATLYWYQQILGQGPKLLIQFQNNGVVDDSQLPKDRFSAERLKGVDSTLKIQPAKLEDSAVYLCASSSNRWGGYEQYFGPGTRLTVT.

The genes are TRBV5-1 and TRBJ2-7; D is unresolved. This CDR3 is built from 13 residues. The germline V gene encodes CDR1 SGHRS and CDR2 YFSETQ. Trimming cost V 9 bases and J 3 bases, with 16 bases left between them. The CDR3: CANAGRKLYEQYF. CDR3 coding DNA: TGCGCCAACGCCGGGCGGAAACTCTACGAGCAGTACTTC.

CDR3 region: CASSGKTENTEAFF. The CDR3 DNA reads as TGTGCCAGCAGCGGGAAGACGGAGAACACTGAAGCTTTCTTT. The chain uses TRBV7-9 and TRBJ1-1, with D unresolved. V was pared by 5 bases and J by 1 base, with 11 bases between. CDR1 is SEHNR and CDR2 is FQNEAQ in the germline V gene (reference sequence). The CDR3 length is 14 residues.

Note on this clone: Just one base apart from a much larger clone, this may be a read error. This chain links TRBV7-2 with TRBJ1-6; D remains ambiguous. Deletions cut 8 bases from V and 4 bases from J, with 15 bases between. The CDR3 loop spans 15 amino acids. CDR1 is SGHTA and CDR2 is FQGNSA in the germline V gene. This CDR3 reads CASLPEVFYNSPLHF. CDR3 bases: TGTGCCAGCCTCCCGGAAGTATTTTATAATTCACCCCTCCACTTT.

V usage is TRBV7-2 and J usage is TRBJ2-1; 9 bases map to TRBD2. In germline, CDR1 is SGHTA, CDR2 FQGNSA. The CDR3 sequence is 16 residues long. V shed 2 bases, J shed 8 bases, and the junction held 10 bases outside the gene matches. The CDR3 nucleotides are TGTGCCAGCAGCTTAAACGCGGGAGGGATTCGGGATGAGCAGTTCTTC. Translation: CASSLNAGGIRDEQFF.

The rearrangement links TRBV30 to TRBJ1-5; unclear D gene. In germline, CDR1 is GTSNPN, CDR2 SVGIG (reference sequence). Trimming took off 0 bases at V and 2 bases at J, with 8 bases between the two ends. The CDR3 length is 14 residues. Here the CDR3 reads CAWSVSGGNQPQHF. The DNA for the CDR3 is TGTGCCTGGAGTGTATCTGGGGGCAATCAGCCCCAGCATTTT.